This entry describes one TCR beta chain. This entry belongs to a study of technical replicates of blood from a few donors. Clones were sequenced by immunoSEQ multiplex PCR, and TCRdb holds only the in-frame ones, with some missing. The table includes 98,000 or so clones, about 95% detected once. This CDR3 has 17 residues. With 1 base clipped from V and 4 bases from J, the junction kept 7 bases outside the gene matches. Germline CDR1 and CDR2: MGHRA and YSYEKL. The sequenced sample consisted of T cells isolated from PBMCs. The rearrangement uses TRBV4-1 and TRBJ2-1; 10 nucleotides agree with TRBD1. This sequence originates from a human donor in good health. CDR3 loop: CASSQALRQGAYNEQFF. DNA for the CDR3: TGCGCCAGCAGCCAAGCCCTTCGACAGGGGGCTTACAATGAGCAGTTCTTC.